This is a list of T cell receptor beta chains from one sample in a study of spatial heterogeneity in lung cancer. TCRdb recomputed calls from the 5' RACE reads with MiXCR, one row per CDR3 protein. The sample gives about 9,800 distinct CDR3 sequences, approximately 54% of which show up once; 25% to 35% is in the top ten. Sequenced here: lung tumor tissue, sampled at surgery. The receptor set was obtained from a female donor with early-stage non-small cell lung cancer. CDR3s include the opening cysteine and the closing phenylalanine or tryptophan. D genes are given only for firm matches. Only part of the rows carry a size: once, few, many, or a class if the clone is expanded.

v_call	j_call	d_call	clone_size	cdr3_aa	cdr3_nt
TRBV20-1	TRBJ1-1	.	.	CSANQGNTEAFF	TGCAGTGCTAACCAAGGGAACACTGAAGCTTTCTTT
TRBV6-2/TRBV6-3	TRBJ2-7	.	.	CASSLEGYEQYF	TGTGCCAGCAGTTTAGAAGGGTACGAGCAGTACTTC
TRBV6-5	TRBJ1-3	.	few	CASSYRAGGLGSGNTIYF	TGTGCCAGCAGTTACCGCGCTGGGGGCCTGGGCTCTGGAAACACCATATATTTT
TRBV6-2/TRBV6-3	TRBJ2-7	.	few	CASSYMGDTEQYF	TGTGCCAGCAGTTACATGGGGGACACCGAGCAGTACTTC
TRBV20-1	TRBJ1-6	.	.	CSAREERGSSPLHF	TGCAGTGCTAGGGAAGAGAGGGGGTCTTCACCCCTCCACTTT
TRBV9	TRBJ2-7	.	.	CASSVGGAGSGFFDEQYF	TGTGCCAGCAGCGTAGGTGGGGCGGGTAGCGGATTCTTTGACGAGCAGTACTTC
TRBV23-1	TRBJ1-1	.	.	CASSQSNRQTEAFF	TGCGCCAGCAGTCAATCGAACCGGCAGACTGAAGCTTTCTTT
TRBV20-1	TRBJ2-3	.	.	CSVPFRWNTQYF	TGCAGTGTTCCCTTCCGGTGGAATACGCAGTATTTT
TRBV7-9	TRBJ2-7	TRBD1	once	CASSLIGTGSEQYF	TGTGCCAGCAGCTTAATCGGGACAGGGTCGGAGCAGTACTTC
TRBV2	TRBJ2-6	TRBD2	once	CASRLAAVANLPSGANVLTF	TGTGCCAGCAGACTAGCGGCGGTGGCTAATCTCCCTTCTGGGGCCAACGTCCTGACTTTC
TRBV28	TRBJ2-2	.	.	CASSFASPNTGELFF	TGTGCCAGCAGTTTTGCCAGCCCGAACACCGGGGAGCTGTTTTTT
TRBV2	TRBJ2-5	.	few	CASSVIEETQYF	TGTGCCAGCAGTGTTATCGAAGAGACCCAGTACTTC
TRBV3-1	TRBJ2-1	TRBD2	.	CASRPPGLAGVREQFF	TGTGCCAGCAGACCTCCCGGACTAGCGGGGGTCAGAGAGCAGTTCTTC
TRBV4-1	TRBJ2-6	.	few	CASSHPGQTSGANVLTF	TGCGCCAGCAGCCACCCCGGACAGACCTCTGGGGCCAACGTCCTGACTTTC
TRBV20-1	TRBJ2-5	.	.	CSAGYQQETQYF	TGCAGTGCAGGGTACCAGCAAGAGACCCAGTACTTC
TRBV6-1	TRBJ1-5	TRBD1	.	CASSKGDRVNQPQHF	TGTGCCAGCAGTAAGGGGGACAGGGTTAATCAGCCCCAGCATTTT
TRBV20-1	TRBJ2-1	TRBD1	.	CSARNSGQGSNEQFF	TGCAGTGCTAGAAATTCCGGACAGGGAAGCAATGAGCAGTTCTTC